The source of this TCR beta chain is a study of blood T cell repertoires in COVID-19. The wider study: Samples of COVID-19 (acute and convalescent) were obtained from the United States, Italy and Spain. The cDNA or gDNA used as material had been derived from T cells, B-cell-depleted T cells, or PBMCs.

As originally analysed: Scientists estimated how many nucleated cells there were by amplifying reference gene primers. Repertoires were generated with immunoSEQ multiplex PCR, while TCRdb's copy carries only in-frame clones and drops some. V and J calls and clone size are those listed in that table; D and trimming were worked out from the DNA. The sample contains 15,000 or so clones, about 88% of which appear only once. The germline CDR1 and CDR2 sequences are SGHDN and FVKESK. The CDR3 length is 16 residues. V lost 1 base and J lost 2, with 11 bases in between. The material sequenced was peripheral blood. This sequence was found in a human donor in a cohort sampled during active COVID-19. This sequence joins TRBV14 and TRBJ2-2; D gene unclear. The CDR3 loop reads CASSQARRRNTGELFF. CDR3 nucleotide sequence: TGTGCCAGCAGCCAAGCCCGGCGGAGAAACACCGGGGAGCTGTTTTTT.